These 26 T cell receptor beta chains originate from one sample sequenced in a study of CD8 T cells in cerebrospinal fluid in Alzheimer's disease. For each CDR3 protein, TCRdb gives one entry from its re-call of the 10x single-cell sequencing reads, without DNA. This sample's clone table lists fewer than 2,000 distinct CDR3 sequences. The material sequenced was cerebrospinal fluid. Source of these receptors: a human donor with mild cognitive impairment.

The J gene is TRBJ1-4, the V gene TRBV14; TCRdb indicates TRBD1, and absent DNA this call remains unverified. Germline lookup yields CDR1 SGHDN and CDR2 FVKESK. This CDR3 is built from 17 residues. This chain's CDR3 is CASSHMGQRTTNEKLFF.

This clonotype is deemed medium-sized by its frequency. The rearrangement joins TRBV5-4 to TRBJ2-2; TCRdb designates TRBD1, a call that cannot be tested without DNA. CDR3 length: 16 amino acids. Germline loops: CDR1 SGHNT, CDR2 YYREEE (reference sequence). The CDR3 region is CASSLGGQTNTGELFF.

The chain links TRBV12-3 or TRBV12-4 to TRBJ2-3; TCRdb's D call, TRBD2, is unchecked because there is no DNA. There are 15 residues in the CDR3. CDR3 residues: CASSLRRGATDTQYF.

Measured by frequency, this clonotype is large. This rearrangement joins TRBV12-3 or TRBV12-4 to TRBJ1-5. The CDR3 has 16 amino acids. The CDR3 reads CASSLDTQYSNQPQHF.

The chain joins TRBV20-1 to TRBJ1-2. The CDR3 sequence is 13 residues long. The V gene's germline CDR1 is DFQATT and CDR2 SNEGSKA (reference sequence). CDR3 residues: CSAKRGASYGYTF.

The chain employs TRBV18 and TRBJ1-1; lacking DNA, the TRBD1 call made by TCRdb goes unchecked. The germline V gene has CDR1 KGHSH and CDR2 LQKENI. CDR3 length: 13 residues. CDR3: CASSPQGATEAFF.

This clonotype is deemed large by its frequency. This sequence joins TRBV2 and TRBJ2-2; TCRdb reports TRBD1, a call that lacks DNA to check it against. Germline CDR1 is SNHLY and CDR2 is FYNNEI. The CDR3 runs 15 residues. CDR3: CAIPQSQGAGGELFF.

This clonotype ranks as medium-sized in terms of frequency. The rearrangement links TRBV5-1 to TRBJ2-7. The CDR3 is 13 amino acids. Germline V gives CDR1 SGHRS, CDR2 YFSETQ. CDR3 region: CASSAVYTHEQYF.

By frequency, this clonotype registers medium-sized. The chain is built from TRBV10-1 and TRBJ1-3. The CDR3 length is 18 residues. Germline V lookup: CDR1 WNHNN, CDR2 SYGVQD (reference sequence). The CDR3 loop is CASSVAALPAGCGNTIYF.

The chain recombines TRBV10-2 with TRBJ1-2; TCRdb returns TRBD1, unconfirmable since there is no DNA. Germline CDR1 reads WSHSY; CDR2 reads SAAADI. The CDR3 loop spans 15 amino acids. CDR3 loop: CASSESTRDRHGYTF.

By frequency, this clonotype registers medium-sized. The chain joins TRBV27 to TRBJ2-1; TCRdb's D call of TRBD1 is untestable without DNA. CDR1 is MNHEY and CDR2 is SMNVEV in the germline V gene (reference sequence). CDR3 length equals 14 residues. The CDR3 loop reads CASWDRDGDNEQFF.

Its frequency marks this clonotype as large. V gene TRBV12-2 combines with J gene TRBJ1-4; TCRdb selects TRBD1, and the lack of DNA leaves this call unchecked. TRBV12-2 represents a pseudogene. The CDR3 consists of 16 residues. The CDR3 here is CASRHPGPQLGEKLFF.

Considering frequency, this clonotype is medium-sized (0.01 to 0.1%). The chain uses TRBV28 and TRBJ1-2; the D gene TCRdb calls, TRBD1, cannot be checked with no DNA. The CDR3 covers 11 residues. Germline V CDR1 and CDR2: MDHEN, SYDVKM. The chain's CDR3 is CASQGRRGYTF.

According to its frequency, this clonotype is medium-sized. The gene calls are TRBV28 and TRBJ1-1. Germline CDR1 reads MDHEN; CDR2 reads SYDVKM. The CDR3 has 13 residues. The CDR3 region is CASSRTARTEAFF.

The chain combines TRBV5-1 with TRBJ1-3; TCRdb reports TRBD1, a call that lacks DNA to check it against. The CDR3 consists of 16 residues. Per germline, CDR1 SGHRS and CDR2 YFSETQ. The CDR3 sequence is CASSLGGSSSGNTIYF.

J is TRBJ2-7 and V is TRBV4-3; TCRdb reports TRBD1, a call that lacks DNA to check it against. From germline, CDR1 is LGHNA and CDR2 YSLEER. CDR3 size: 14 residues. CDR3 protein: CASSPSGTPYEQYF.

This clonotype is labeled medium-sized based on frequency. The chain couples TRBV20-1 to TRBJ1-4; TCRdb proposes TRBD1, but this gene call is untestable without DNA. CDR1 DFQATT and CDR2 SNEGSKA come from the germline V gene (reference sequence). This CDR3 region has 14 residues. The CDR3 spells CSARKDSRNEKLFF.

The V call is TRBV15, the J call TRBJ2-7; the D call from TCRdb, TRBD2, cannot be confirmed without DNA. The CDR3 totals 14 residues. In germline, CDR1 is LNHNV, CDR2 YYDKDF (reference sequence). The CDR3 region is CATPFPLAGVEQYF.

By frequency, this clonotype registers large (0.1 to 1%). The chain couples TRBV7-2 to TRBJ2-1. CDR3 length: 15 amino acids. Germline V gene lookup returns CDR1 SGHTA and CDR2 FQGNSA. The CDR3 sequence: CASSPDLPRVGEQFF.

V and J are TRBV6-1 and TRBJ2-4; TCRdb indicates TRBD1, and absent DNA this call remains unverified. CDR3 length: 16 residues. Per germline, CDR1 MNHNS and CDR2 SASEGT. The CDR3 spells CASSPIRGGGRNIQYF.

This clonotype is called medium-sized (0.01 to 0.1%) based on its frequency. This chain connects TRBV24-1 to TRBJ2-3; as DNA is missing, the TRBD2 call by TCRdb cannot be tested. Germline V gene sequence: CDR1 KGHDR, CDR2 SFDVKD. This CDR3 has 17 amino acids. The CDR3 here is CATSGASGSSGTDTQYF.

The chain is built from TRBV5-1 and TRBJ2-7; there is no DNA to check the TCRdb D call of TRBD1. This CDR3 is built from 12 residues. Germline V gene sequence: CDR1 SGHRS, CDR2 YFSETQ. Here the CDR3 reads CASSLAADRQYF.

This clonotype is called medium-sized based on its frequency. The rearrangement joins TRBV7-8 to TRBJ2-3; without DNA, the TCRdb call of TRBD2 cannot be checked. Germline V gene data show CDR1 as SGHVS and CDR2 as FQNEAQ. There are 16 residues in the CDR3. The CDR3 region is CASSSLAGRNTDTQYF.

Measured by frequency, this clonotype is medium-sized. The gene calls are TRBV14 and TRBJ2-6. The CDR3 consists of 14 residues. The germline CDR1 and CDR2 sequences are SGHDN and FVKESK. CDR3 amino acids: CASSPSSGANVLTF.

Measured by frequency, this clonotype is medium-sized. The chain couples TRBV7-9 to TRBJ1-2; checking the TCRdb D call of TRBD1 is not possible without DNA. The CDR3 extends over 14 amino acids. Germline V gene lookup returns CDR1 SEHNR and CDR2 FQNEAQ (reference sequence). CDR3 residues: CASSLALEGWGYTF.

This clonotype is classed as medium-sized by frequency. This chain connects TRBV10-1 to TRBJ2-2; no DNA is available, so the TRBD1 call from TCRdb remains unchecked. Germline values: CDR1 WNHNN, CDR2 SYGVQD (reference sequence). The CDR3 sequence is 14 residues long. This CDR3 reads CASSDGGLAGELFF.